This is a list of T cell receptor beta chains from one sample in a study of T cell repertoires in cytomegalovirus infection. TCRdb independently ran MiXCR on the reads; one entry per CDR3 protein. The sample has fewer than 550,000 distinct CDR3 sequences; approximately 31% are singletons. Sequencing was done on a sample of PBMCs. These receptor sequences come from a human donor in good health (CMV status not recorded). Some clones in this sample may be carry-over from other donors' samples. CDR3s include the opening cysteine and the closing phenylalanine or tryptophan. Fields, in order: J gene, D gene, clone size, V gene, CDR3 DNA, CDR3 protein. D genes are given only for firm matches. Expanded clones get a size class; other rows say once, few or many, or leave the size out.

>TRBJ1-1|TRBD1|-|TRBV11-2
TGTGCCAGCGACCCCGCAGGGGGCGCGGGCACTGAAGCTTTCTTT
CASDPAGGAGTEAFF
>TRBJ2-4|-|few|TRBV28
TGTGCCAGCATTGGGGCAGTGGGAGCCAAAAACATTCAGTACTTC
CASIGAVGAKNIQYF
>TRBJ2-5|-|many|TRBV7-2
TGTGCCAGCGCACTAGAGGGGCGGCGTCCCCAGTACTTC
CASALEGRRPQYF
>TRBJ2-1|TRBD2|few|TRBV13
TGTGCCAGCAGCTTCGTCGGTAGCGGGGGTCTTGAGCAGTTCTTC
CASSFVGSGGLEQFF
>TRBJ2-3|-|few|TRBV27
TGTGCCACCGGAGGACAGCCAACTAGCACAGATACGCAGTATTTT
CATGGQPTSTDTQYF
>TRBJ1-6|-|many|TRBV7-2
TGTGCCAGCAGCTTGCAGGGTAATTCACCCCTCCACTTT
CASSLQGNSPLHF
>TRBJ1-5|-|-|TRBV5-5
TGTGCCAGCAGCGGACGGGGACGGTTGAATCAGCCCCAGCATTTT
CASSGRGRLNQPQHF
>TRBJ2-1|TRBD2|-|TRBV7-3
TGTGCCAGCAGCTCGGGGGGAGGGAACAATGAGCAGTTCTTC
CASSSGGGNNEQFF
>TRBJ2-3|-|-|TRBV7-8
TGTGCCAGAAGCTTAGGACGTACAGAGACGAAGTATTTT
CARSLGRTETKYF
>TRBJ1-1|-|-|TRBV6-2/TRBV6-3
TGTGCCAGCAGTCCTAATATCGCTGAAGCTTTCTTT
CASSPNIAEAFF
>TRBJ2-7|TRBD2|many|TRBV7-8
TGTGCCAGCAGCTTACGGGGGGGCGGGGTTAACACCTACGAGCAGTACTTC
CASSLRGGGVNTYEQYF
>TRBJ1-5|-|-|TRBV6-2/TRBV6-3
TGTGCCAGCAGTTACGAAGGAGGGGCTCAGCCCCAGCATTTT
CASSYEGGAQPQHF
>TRBJ1-6|-|few|TRBV4-1
TGCGCCAGCAGCCAAGATAAAGGAACACAAAATTCACCCCTCCACTTT
CASSQDKGTQNSPLHF
>TRBJ2-3|TRBD2|few|TRBV28
TGTGCCAGCAGTCTGACTAGCGGACCCACAGATACGCAGTATTTT
CASSLTSGPTDTQYF
>TRBJ1-1|TRBD1|many|TRBV7-8
TGTGCCAGCAGCGCCGACAGGGCCACTGAAGCTTTCTTT
CASSADRATEAFF
>TRBJ2-7|-|-|TRBV14
TGTGCCAGCAGTCTTAAGCATTCGGGCGAGCAGTACTTC
CASSLKHSGEQYF
>TRBJ2-5|-|many|TRBV11-1
TGTGCCAGCAGCTCCCACGAGGGAGAGACCCAGTACTTC
CASSSHEGETQYF
>TRBJ2-1|-|few|TRBV6-1
TGTGCCAGCAGTGTTAGCGGAACCTCCTACAATGAGCAGTTCTTC
CASSVSGTSYNEQFF
>TRBJ1-1|-|-|TRBV29-1
TGCAGCGTTGGAGGGGGGGGGCTACCTGATGAAGCTTTCTTT
CSVGGGGLPDEAFF
>TRBJ2-1|-|-|TRBV27
TGTGCCAGTGGACAGTACAATGAGCAGTTCTTC
CASGQYNEQFF
>TRBJ2-7|TRBD2|-|TRBV20-1
TGCAGTGCTAGAGATCTAGCGGGGCTGGGGGAGCAGTACTTC
CSARDLAGLGEQYF
>TRBJ2-1|-|-|TRBV27
TGTGCCAGCAGTCAGGGGGGGCCGACCTACAATGAGCAGTTCTTC
CASSQGGPTYNEQFF
>TRBJ2-1|TRBD2|-|TRBV6-2/TRBV6-3
TGTGCCAGCAGTGATACATTAGCGGGGGGGCTCTTTAATGAGCAGTTCTTC
CASSDTLAGGLFNEQFF
>TRBJ2-7|TRBD1|-|TRBV4-1
TGCGCCAGCAGCCAAGTGAGACAGGGATATTACGAGCAGTACTTC
CASSQVRQGYYEQYF
>TRBJ2-6|TRBD1|-|TRBV14
TGTGCCAGCAGCCCTGAATTCCGGACAGGCTCTGGGGCCAACGTCCTGACTTTC
CASSPEFRTGSGANVLTF
>TRBJ1-5|TRBD1|-|TRBV4-2
TGTGCCAGCAGCCCAGAGGGACAGGTGTCTAATCAGCCCCAGCATTTT
CASSPEGQVSNQPQHF
>TRBJ1-1|TRBD1|few|TRBV27
TGTGCCAGCACATTTCGGACAGGGCACACTGAAGCTTTCTTT
CASTFRTGHTEAFF
>TRBJ2-3|-|few|TRBV28
TGTGCCACCCTCGACACTTACACAGATACGCAGTATTTT
CATLDTYTDTQYF
>TRBJ1-1|-|few|TRBV10-3
TGTGCCATCAGTCCGACAGAGAACACTGAAGCTTTCTTT
CAISPTENTEAFF
>TRBJ2-7|-|-|TRBV20-1
TGCAGTGCTAGTTCCTTCGGGACCAGCGCAGGCGAGCAGTACTTC
CSASSFGTSAGEQYF
>TRBJ1-1|-|few|TRBV19
TGTGCCAGTAGTATTCGCCGGAGCACTGAAGCTTTCTTT
CASSIRRSTEAFF
>TRBJ1-1|-|few|TRBV5-4
TGTGCCAGCAGCCCGGACGGGGTTATTAAGCTTCGGGCTTTCTTT
CASSPDGVIKLRAFF
>TRBJ1-3|TRBD1|few|TRBV2
TGTGCCAGCAGTGATGACAGGGCGGATGGAAACACCATATATTTT
CASSDDRADGNTIYF
>TRBJ2-2|-|-|TRBV5-4
TGTGCCAGCAGCTCGTACGGGGTGAACACCGGGGAGCTGTTTTTT
CASSSYGVNTGELFF
>TRBJ1-6|-|many|TRBV7-2
TGTGCCAGCAGCCGAACCGGGACCACGTCGGCGGCTTCACCCCTCCACTTT
CASSRTGTTSAASPLHF
>TRBJ2-7|-|-|TRBV7-8
TGTGCCAGCAGCACGCCGGCGGCCCTCGAGCAGTACTTC
CASSTPAALEQYF
>TRBJ1-1|-|-|TRBV4-1
TGCGCCAGCAGTCGGAATTTGGGGGCCACTGAAGCTTTCTTT
CASSRNLGATEAFF
>TRBJ2-4|-|many|TRBV7-2
TGTGCCAGCAGCCACGGACAGAAAAACATTCAGTACTTC
CASSHGQKNIQYF
>TRBJ2-5|TRBD2|-|TRBV6-6
TGTGCCAGCAGTTACGAAGAGCGGGGCCCGGAGGGTACCCAGTACTTC
CASSYEERGPEGTQYF
>TRBJ1-2|-|-|TRBV12-3/TRBV12-4
TGTGCCAGCAGTTTCGGGATGGACTATGGCTACATCTTC
CASSFGMDYGYIF
>TRBJ1-3|-|many|TRBV6-2/TRBV6-3
TGTGCCAGCAGTCCTCCATGGAACACCATATATTTT
CASSPPWNTIYF
>TRBJ2-7|-|many|TRBV7-6
TGTGCCAGCAGCTTAGAGTCGCCGGGGCTCCACGAGCAGTACTTC
CASSLESPGLHEQYF